Presented here are 15 T cell receptor beta chains from one specimen sequenced in a study of blood T cell repertoires in COVID-19. Assay used: immunoSEQ multiplex PCR; TCRdb lists only in-frame clones, some missing. Of 120,000 to 150,000 clones listed, roughly 90% are singletons. The sequenced sample was PBMCs or T cells enriched from blood (not recorded which). The source is a woman aged 25 to 39 with acute COVID-19.

V usage is TRBV30 and J usage is TRBJ2-1; D not certain. The germline V gene encodes CDR1 GTSNPN and CDR2 SVGIG (reference sequence). The V end was cut by 1 base, the J end by 2 bases, with 6 bases between. This CDR3 has 13 amino acids. This CDR3 reads CAWSEHPYNEQFF. The CDR3 DNA is TGTGCCTGGAGTGAACACCCCTACAATGAGCAGTTCTTC. Using reference TRBV30 and TRBJ2-1 for the parts outside the CDR3, the full variable domain is SQTIHQWPATLVQPVGSPLSLECTVEGTSNPNLYWYRQAAGRGLQLLFYSVGIGQISSEVPQNLSASRPQDRQFILSSKKLLLSDSGFYLCAWSEHPYNEQFFGPGTRLTVL.

This clone has just one count. The chain carries TRBV6-5 and TRBJ1-1; TRBD1 might be the D (6 bases). In germline, CDR1 is MNHEY, CDR2 SVGAGI. The CDR3 is 13 residues long. The V and J ends lost 8 bases and 1 base respectively, with 11 bases between them. In DNA, the CDR3 is TGTGCCAGCCTTAAACAGGGGAACACTGAAGCTTTCTTT. This gives the protein CASLKQGNTEAFF.

The chain employs TRBV5-1 and TRBJ2-1, with 10 bases lining up with TRBD2. CDR3 size: 14 residues. Germline trimming cut 7 bases from V and 7 bases from J; bases unmatched to any gene: 8. CDR1 and CDR2 (germline): SGHRS, YFSETQ. CDR3 sequence: CASGMVAGGNEQFF. The CDR3 DNA follows: TGCGCCAGCGGGATGGTAGCGGGGGGAAATGAGCAGTTCTTC.

The V gene is TRBV28, the J gene TRBJ1-2; D is unclear. CDR1 and CDR2 from the germline V gene are MDHEN and SYDVKM. V lost 4 bases and J 0 bases, leaving 21 bases between the germline ends. The CDR3 extends over 18 amino acids. CDR3 in amino acids: CASSWEIKREVANYGYTF. CDR3 bases: TGTGCCAGCAGTTGGGAAATTAAGCGGGAGGTAGCTAACTATGGCTACACCTTC.

This clone was detected once. This chain uses TRBV11-3 with TRBJ2-7; TRBD1 matches at 8 bases. J gave up 5 bases and V 5 bases, and 8 bases lay outside the gene matches. The germline CDR1 and CDR2 sequences are SGHNT and YENEEA. This CDR3 region has 14 residues. As DNA, the CDR3 is TGTGCCAGCAGCCTAGGACAGGGTAGCGACGAGCAGTACTTC. Its translation is CASSLGQGSDEQYF. The variable domain in full, completed from reference TRBV11-3 and TRBJ2-7, reads EAGVVQSPRYKIIEKKQPVAFWCNPISGHNTLYWYLQNLGQGPELLIRYENEEAVDDSQLPKDRFSAERLKGVDSTLKIQPAELGDSAVYLCASSLGQGSDEQYFGPGTRLTVT.

The chain has TRBV28 and TRBJ2-4; D remains ambiguous. Germline lookup yields CDR1 MDHEN and CDR2 SYDVKM. Trimming took off 4 bases at V and 0 bases at J, with 16 bases between the two ends. This CDR3 has 17 residues. In DNA, the CDR3 is TGTGCCAGCAGTTCCGACTTCCGGGTCCTAGCCAAAAACATTCAGTACTTC. Protein product: CASSSDFRVLAKNIQYF.

This rearrangement joins TRBV7-2 to TRBJ1-2; D gene ambiguous. The CDR3 runs to 11 residues. Germline V gene sequence: CDR1 SGHTA, CDR2 FQGNSA. The V end was cut by 6 bases, the J end by 2 bases, with 4 bases between. CDR3 in amino acids: CASRQNYGYTF. CDR3 DNA: TGTGCCAGCAGACAGAACTATGGCTACACCTTC.

V gene TRBV28 combines with J gene TRBJ2-3, with 11 bases aligning to TRBD2. Trimming at V came to 2 bases and at J to 5 bases, leaving 12 bases not matched to a gene. The CDR3 is 18 residues long. CDR1 is MDHEN and CDR2 is SYDVKM in the germline V gene. The CDR3 region is CASSLPIKTSGRRDTQYF. Here the CDR3 DNA reads TGTGCCAGCAGTTTACCCATCAAAACTAGCGGGAGAAGAGATACGCAGTATTTT.

The V and J genes are TRBV7-8 and TRBJ2-3, with 8 positions matching TRBD2. Germline V gene lookup returns CDR1 SGHVS and CDR2 FQNEAQ. The CDR3 is 17 amino acids. After removal of 2 bases from V and 6 bases from J, the junction contained 13 bases not matched to a gene. This chain's CDR3 is CASSLTWSGRRKDTQYF. The CDR3 coding sequence is TGTGCCAGCAGCTTAACTTGGAGCGGGAGAAGAAAGGATACGCAGTATTTT.

The rearrangement links TRBV28 to TRBJ2-1, with 8 nucleotides matching TRBD1. CDR3 length equals 14 residues. Losses at the gene ends were 5 bases for V and 9 bases for J; bases not matched to a gene: 9. Germline CDR1 MDHEN, CDR2 SYDVKM. The CDR3 DNA sequence: TGTGCCAGCAGTAAAAACACAGGGGGTTTTGAGCAGTTCTTC. The encoded protein is CASSKNTGGFEQFF.

The genes are TRBV28 and TRBJ1-1; D remains unclear. Looked up from germline, CDR1 is MDHEN and CDR2 is SYDVKM. There are 13 residues in the CDR3. V was clipped by 6 bases and J by 0 bases, with 8 bases between them. The CDR3 coding sequence is TGTGCCAGCAGCTACCAAGTGAACACTGAAGCTTTCTTT. Encoded protein: CASSYQVNTEAFF.

CDR3 sequence reads: CASSSFRVAGAADTQYF. CDR3 coding DNA: TGTGCCAGCAGCTCGTTTAGGGTAGCGGGAGCAGCGGATACGCAGTATTTT. The chain combines TRBV7-8 with TRBJ2-3; 9 nucleotides match TRBD2. The CDR3 has 17 residues. The germline CDR1 and CDR2 sequences are SGHVS and FQNEAQ. Trimming took 4 bases from V and 6 from J; bases not matched to a gene: 14.

The chain joins TRBV4-3 to TRBJ2-3; 8 bases agree with TRBD1. The CDR3 runs 16 residues. Unmatched junction bases numbered 11, after V lost 4 bases and J lost 5 bases. In germline, CDR1 is LGHNA, CDR2 YSLEER. The CDR3 loop reads CASSPREDREEDTQYF. The CDR3 DNA is TGCGCCAGCAGCCCTAGGGAGGACAGGGAGGAAGATACGCAGTATTTT.

This clone was seen more than once but under ten times. The J gene is TRBJ1-1, the V gene TRBV7-2; the match to TRBD1 covers 7 bases. This CDR3 is built from 14 residues. Germline CDR1 reads SGHTA; CDR2 reads FQGNSA. The J segment lost 4 bases and the V segment lost 6 bases, leaving 8 bases of the junction unmatched. CDR3 sequence reads: CASRYQGVGTEAFF. DNA of the CDR3: TGTGCCAGCAGATACCAGGGGGTGGGCACTGAAGCTTTCTTT.

The J gene is TRBJ1-6, the V gene TRBV19; D gene ambiguous. Germline CDR1 reads LNHDA; CDR2 reads SQIVND (reference sequence). CDR3 length equals 13 residues. V was trimmed by 3 bases and J by 9 bases, leaving 9 bases between them. In DNA, the CDR3 is TGTGCCAGTAGTATGCCGCCCGGTTCACCCCTCCACTTT. The encoded protein is CASSMPPGSPLHF. Filled out from reference TRBV19 and TRBJ1-6, the complete variable domain reads DGGITQSPKYLFRKEGQNVTLSCEQNLNHDAMYWYRQDPGQGLRLIYYSQIVNDFQKGDIAEGYSVSREKKESFPLTVTSAQKNPTAFYLCASSMPPGSPLHFGNGTRLTVT.